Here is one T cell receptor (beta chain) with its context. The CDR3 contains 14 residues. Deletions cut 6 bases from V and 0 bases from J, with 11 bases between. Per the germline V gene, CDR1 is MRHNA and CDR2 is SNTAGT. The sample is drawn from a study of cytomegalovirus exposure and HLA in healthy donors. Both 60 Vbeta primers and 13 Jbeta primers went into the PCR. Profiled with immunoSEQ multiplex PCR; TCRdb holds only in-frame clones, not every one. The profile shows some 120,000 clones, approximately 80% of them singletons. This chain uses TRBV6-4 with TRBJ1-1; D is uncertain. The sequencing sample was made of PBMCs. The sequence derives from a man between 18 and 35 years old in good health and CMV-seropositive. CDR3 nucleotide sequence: TGTGCCAGCAGATCCGGGAGCATGAACACTGAAGCTTTCTTT. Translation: CASRSGSMNTEAFF.